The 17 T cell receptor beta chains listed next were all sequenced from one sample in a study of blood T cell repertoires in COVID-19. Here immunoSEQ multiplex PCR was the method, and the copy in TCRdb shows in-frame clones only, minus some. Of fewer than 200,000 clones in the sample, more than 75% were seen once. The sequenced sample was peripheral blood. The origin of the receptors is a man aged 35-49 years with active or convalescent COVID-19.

The DNA for the CDR3 is TGCGCCAGCAGCCTCCGGGACTACGCGAACACCGGGGAGCTGTTTTTT. It is translated as CASSLRDYANTGELFF. The V and J genes are TRBV4-1 and TRBJ2-2; 7 bases are a match to TRBD2. The length of the CDR3 is 16 residues. Germline assignment: CDR1 MGHRA and CDR2 YSYEKL. V gave up 4 bases and J gave up 0 bases; unmatched junction bases: 5.

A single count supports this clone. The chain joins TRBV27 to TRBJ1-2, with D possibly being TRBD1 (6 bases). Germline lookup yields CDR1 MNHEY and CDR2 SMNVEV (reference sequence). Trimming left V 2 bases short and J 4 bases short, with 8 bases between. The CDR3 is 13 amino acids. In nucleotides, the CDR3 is TGTGCCAGCAGTTTACAGGGGCCCTATGGCTACACCTTC. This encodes CASSLQGPYGYTF.

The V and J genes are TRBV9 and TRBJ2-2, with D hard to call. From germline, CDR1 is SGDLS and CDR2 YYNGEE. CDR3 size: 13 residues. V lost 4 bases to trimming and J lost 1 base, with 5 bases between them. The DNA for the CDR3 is TGTGCCAGCAGCCCCCGGAACACCGGGGAGCTGTTTTTT. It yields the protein CASSPRNTGELFF.

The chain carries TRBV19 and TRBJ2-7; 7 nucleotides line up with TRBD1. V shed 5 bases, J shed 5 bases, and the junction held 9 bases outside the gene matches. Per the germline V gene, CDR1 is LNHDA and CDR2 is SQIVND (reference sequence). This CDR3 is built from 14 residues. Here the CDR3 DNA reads TGTGCCAGTAGTTACCAGGGGGTTTTGGACGAGCAGTACTTC. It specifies CASSYQGVLDEQYF.

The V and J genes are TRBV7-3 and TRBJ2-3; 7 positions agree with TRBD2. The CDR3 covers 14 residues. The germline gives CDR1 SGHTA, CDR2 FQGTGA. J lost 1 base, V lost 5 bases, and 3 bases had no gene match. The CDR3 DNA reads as TGTGCCAGCAGCCAACGGGAGGGCACAGATACGCAGTATTTT. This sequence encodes CASSQREGTDTQYF. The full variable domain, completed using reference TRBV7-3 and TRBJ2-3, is GAGVSQTPSNKVTEKGKYVELRCDPISGHTALYWYRQSLGQGPEFLIYFQGTGAADDSGLPNDRFFAVRPEGSVSTLKIQRTERGDSAVYLCASSQREGTDTQYFGPGTRLTVL.

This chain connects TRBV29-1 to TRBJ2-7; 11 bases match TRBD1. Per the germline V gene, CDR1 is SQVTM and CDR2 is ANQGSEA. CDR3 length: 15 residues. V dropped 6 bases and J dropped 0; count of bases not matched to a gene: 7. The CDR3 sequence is CSVVLGTGGSYEQYF. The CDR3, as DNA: TGCAGCGTGGTACTCGGGACAGGGGGCTCCTACGAGCAGTACTTC.

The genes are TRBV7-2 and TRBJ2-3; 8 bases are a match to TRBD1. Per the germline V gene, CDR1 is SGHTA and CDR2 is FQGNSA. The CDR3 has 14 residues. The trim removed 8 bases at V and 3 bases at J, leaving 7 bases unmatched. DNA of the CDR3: TGTGCCAGCCCCCGACAGGGGAAGACAGATACGCAGTATTTT. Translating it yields CASPRQGKTDTQYF.

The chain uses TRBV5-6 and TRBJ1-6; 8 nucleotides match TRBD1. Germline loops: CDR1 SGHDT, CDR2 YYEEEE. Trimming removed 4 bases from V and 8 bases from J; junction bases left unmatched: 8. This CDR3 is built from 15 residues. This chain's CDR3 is CASSRYRGVDSPLHF. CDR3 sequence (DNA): TGTGCCAGCAGCCGATACAGGGGGGTTGATTCACCCCTCCACTTT.

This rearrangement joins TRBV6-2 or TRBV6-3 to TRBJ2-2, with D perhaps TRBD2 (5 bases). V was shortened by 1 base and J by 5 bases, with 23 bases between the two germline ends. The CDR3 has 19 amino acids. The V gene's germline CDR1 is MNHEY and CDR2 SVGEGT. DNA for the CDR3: TGTGCCAGCAGTTACTTTAGCGCTAGGACCCTTTCTGGGACCGGGGAGCTGTTTTTT. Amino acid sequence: CASSYFSARTLSGTGELFF.

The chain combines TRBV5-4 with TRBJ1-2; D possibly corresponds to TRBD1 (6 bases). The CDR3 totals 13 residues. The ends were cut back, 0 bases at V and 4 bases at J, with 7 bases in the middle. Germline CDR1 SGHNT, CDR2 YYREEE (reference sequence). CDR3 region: CASSLETGYGYTF. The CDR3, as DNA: TGTGCCAGCAGCTTGGAGACAGGCTATGGCTACACCTTC.

CDR3 loop: CASSPREPRTDTQYF. The CDR3 DNA follows: TGTGCCAGCAGCCCCAGGGAACCGAGGACAGATACGCAGTATTTT. V gene TRBV7-9 combines with J gene TRBJ2-3; D possibly corresponds to TRBD1 (5 bases). Trimming took off 5 bases at V and 3 bases at J, with 15 bases between the two ends. Germline CDR1 SEHNR, CDR2 FQNEAQ (reference sequence). This CDR3 has 15 residues.

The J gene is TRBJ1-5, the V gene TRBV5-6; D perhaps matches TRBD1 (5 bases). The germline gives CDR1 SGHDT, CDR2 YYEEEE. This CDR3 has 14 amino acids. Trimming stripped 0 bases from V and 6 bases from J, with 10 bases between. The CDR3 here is CASSLEGAGQPQHF. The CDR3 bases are TGTGCCAGCAGCTTGGAAGGGGCAGGTCAGCCCCAGCATTTT.

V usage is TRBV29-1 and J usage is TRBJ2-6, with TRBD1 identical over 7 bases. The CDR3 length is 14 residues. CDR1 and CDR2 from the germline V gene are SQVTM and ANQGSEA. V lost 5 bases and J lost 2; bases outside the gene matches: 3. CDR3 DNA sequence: TGCAGCGTTTTACAGGGGCCTGGGGCCAACGTCCTGACTTTC. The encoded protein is CSVLQGPGANVLTF.

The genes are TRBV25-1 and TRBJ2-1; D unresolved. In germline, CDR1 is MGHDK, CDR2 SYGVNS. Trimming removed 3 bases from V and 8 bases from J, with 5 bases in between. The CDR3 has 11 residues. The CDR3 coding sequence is TGTGCCAGCAGTGACGCGTATGAGCAGTTCTTC. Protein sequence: CASSDAYEQFF.

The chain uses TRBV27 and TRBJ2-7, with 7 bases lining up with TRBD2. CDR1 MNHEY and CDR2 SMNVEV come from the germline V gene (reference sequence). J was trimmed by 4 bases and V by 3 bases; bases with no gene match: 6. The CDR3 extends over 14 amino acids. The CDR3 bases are TGTGCCAGCAGTTTGGGAAGCGGGGAGTACGAGCAGTACTTC. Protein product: CASSLGSGEYEQYF.

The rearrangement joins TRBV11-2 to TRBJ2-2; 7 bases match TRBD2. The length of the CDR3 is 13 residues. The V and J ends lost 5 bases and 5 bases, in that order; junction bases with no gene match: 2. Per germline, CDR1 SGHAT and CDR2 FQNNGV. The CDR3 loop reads CASSPRGTGELFF. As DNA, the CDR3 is TGTGCCAGCAGCCCGCGGGGGACCGGGGAGCTGTTTTTT. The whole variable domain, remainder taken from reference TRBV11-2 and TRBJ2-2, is EAGVAQSPRYKIIEKRQSVAFWCNPISGHATLYWYQQILGQGPKLLIQFQNNGVVDDSQLPKDRFSAERLKGVDSTLKIQPAKLEDSAVYLCASSPRGTGELFFGEGSRLTVL.

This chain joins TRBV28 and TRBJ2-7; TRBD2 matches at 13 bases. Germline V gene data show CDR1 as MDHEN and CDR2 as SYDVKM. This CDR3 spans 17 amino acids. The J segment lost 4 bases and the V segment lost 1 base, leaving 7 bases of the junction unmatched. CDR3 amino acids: CASSLYGLAGDLYEQYF. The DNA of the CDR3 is TGTGCCAGCAGTTTATACGGACTAGCGGGGGATCTTTACGAGCAGTACTTC.